This T cell receptor (beta chain) was identified in a study of vaccination and CD4 T cells after COVID-19. The overall study: Six males and four females, two of them Hispanic, were enrolled as convalescents. Stimulation of cells relied on overlapping spike peptides derived from SARS-CoV-2, HCoV-NL63, HCoV-OC43 and HCoV-229E.

Sequencing of the DNA from cultured CD4+ T cells was carried out with the Oncomine TCR Beta short-read assay. Genomic DNA was drawn out of CD4+ T cells grown in culture. TCRdb analysed the PCR reads with MiXCR anew, one entry per CDR3 protein. The profile shows around 10,000 distinct CDR3 sequences, 40% to 45% of them singletons. Treatment given: roughly ten-day PBMC culture with coronavirus spike peptide pools or control peptides (ViraFEST assay). Positivity by PCR occurred from March to December 2020, a period that predated US Alpha, Beta and Delta variants. A note on this clonotype: Its cognate antigen is unknown.

Germline CDR1 is LNHDA and CDR2 is SQIVND (reference sequence). The CDR3 loop spans 11 amino acids. Trimming cost V 4 bases and J 4 bases, with 2 bases left between them. The chain combines TRBV19 with TRBJ1-5; the D is unclear. Sequencing used CD4+ T cells from blood, cultured in vitro. The receptor was isolated from a human donor who had recovered from COVID-19. The chain's CDR3 is CASSTNQPQHF. The CDR3, as DNA: TGTGCCAGTAGTACTAATCAGCCCCAGCATTTT.